The clone carrying this T cell receptor (beta chain) was counted only a few times. Antigen: not known. This specimen comes from a study of human T cells and chemical hapten exposure. With 1 base clipped from V and 6 bases from J, the junction kept 12 bases outside the gene matches. The CDR3 runs to 17 residues. Germline loops: CDR1 SGHVS, CDR2 FNYEAQ. Study-wide results and caveats: Alopecia affected the donors, so their immune response may differ from healthy people's. Sensitizing with DPC caused no change in TCRs above 1 in 1000 frequency.

Time point defined: patch test 1, 2 weeks after DPC sensitization. As for treatment: therapeutic diphenylcyclopropenone sensitization with weekly scalp DPC. Library construction involved attaching unique molecular identifiers to individual cDNA molecules, which allowed quantitative, reproducible TCR counting. TCRdb re-derived calls from the RACE reads in MiXCR, one entry per CDR3 protein. Of roughly 180,000 distinct CDR3 sequences listed, about 20% are singletons. V and J are TRBV7-6 and TRBJ1-1; 9 positions agree with TRBD1. The TCR originated in a woman between 50 and 59 years old with alopecia areata. Some clones in this sample may be carry-over from other donors' samples. The sequencing here drew on whole blood, taken in connection with sensitization to the hapten diphenylcyclopropenone (DPC). DNA of the CDR3: TGTGCCAGCAGCTTAGGATACAGGGGGCGCATAGGCCCTGAAGCTTTCTTT. Amino acid sequence: CASSLGYRGRIGPEAFF.